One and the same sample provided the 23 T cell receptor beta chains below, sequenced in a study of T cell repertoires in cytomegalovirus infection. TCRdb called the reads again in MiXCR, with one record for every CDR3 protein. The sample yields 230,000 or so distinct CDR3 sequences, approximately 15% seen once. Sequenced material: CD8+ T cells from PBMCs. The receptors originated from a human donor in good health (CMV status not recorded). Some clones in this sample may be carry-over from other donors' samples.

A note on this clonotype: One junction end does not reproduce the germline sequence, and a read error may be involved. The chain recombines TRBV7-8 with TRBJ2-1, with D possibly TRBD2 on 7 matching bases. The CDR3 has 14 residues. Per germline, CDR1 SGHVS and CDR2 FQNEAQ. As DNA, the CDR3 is TGTGCCAGCAGCTCTGCCCAGCGGGACAATGAGCAGTTCTTT. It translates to CASSSAQRDNEQFF.

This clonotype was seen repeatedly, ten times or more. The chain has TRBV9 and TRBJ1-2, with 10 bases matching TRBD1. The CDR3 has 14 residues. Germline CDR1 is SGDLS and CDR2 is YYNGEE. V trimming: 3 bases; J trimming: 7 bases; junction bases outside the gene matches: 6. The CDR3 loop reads CASSGGQGVGGYTF. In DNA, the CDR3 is TGTGCCAGCAGCGGCGGACAGGGGGTTGGTGGCTACACCTTC.

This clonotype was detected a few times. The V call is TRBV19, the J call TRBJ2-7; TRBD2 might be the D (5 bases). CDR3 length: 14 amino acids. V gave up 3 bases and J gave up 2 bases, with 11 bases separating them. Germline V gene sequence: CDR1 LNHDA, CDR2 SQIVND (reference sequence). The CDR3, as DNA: TGTGCCAGTAGTATGAACGGACTGGCCTACGAGCAGTACTTC. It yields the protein CASSMNGLAYEQYF.

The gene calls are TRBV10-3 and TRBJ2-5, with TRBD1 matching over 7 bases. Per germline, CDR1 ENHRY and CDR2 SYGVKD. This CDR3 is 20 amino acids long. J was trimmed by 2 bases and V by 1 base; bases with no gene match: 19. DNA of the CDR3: TGTGCCATCAGTGAGTGGTGGGGGCCGACAGGGACAGAAAATCAAGAGACCCAGTACTTC. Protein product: CAISEWWGPTGTENQETQYF.

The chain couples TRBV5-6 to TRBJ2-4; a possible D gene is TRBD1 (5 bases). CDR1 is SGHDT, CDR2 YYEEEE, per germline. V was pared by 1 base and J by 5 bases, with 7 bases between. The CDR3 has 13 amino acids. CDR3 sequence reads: CASSLLQENIQYF. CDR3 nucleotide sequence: TGTGCCAGCAGCTTGTTACAGGAAAACATTCAGTACTTC.

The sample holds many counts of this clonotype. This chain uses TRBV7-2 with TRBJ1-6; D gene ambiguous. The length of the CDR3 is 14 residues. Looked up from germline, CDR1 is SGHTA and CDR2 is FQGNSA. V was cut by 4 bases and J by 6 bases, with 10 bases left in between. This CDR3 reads CASSSGVSNSPLHF. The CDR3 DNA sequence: TGTGCCAGCAGCTCCGGGGTTTCTAATTCACCCCTCCACTTT.

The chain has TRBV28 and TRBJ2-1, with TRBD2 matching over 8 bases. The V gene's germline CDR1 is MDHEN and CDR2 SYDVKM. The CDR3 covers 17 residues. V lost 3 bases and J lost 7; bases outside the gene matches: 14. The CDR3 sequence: CASSLGSGVTPGNEQFF. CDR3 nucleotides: TGTGCCAGCAGTTTGGGTAGCGGGGTTACCCCTGGGAATGAGCAGTTCTTC.

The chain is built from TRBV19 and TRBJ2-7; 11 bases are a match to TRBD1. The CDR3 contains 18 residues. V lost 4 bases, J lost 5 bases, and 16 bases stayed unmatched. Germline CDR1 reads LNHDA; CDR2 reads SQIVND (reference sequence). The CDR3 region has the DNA TGTGCCAGTAGTACTGGCATAGGACAGGGGGCCCTGCGGAACGAGCAGTACTTC. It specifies CASSTGIGQGALRNEQYF.

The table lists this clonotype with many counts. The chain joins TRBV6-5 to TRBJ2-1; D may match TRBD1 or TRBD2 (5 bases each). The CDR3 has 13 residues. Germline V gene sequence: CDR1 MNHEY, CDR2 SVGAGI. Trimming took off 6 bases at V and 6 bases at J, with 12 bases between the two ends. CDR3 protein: CASSYQGPNEQFF. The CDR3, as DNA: TGTGCCAGCAGCTATCAGGGACCCAATGAGCAGTTCTTC.

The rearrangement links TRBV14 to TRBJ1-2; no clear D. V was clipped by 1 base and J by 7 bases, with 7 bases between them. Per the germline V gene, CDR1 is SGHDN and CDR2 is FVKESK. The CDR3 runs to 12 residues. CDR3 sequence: CASSQVGIGYTF. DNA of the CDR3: TGTGCCAGCAGCCAAGTAGGCATTGGCTACACCTTC.

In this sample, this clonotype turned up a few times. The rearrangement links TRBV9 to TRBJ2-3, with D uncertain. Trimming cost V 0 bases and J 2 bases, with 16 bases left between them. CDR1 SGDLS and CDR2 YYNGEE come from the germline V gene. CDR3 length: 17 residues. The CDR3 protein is CASSVGRSGISTDTQYF. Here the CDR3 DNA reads TGTGCCAGCAGCGTAGGAAGGTCGGGCATTTCCACAGATACGCAGTATTTT.

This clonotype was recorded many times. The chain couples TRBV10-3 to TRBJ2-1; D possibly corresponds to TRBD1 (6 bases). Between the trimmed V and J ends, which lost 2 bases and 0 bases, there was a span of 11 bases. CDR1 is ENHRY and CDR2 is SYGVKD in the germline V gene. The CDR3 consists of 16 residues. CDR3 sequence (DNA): TGTGCCATCAGTGAGGTTAACAGGGTCTCCTACAATGAGCAGTTCTTC. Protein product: CAISEVNRVSYNEQFF.

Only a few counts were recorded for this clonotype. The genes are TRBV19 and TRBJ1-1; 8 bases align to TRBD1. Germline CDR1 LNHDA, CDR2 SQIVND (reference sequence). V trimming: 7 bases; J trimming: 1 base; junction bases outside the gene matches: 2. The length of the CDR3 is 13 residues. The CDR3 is CASMTGANTEAFF. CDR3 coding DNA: TGTGCCAGTATGACAGGGGCGAACACTGAAGCTTTCTTT.

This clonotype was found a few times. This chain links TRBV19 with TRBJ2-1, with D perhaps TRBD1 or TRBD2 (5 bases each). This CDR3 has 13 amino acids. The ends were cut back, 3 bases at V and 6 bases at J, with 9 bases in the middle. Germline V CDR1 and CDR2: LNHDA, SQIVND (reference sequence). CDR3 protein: CASSILGVNEQFF. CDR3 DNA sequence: TGTGCCAGTAGTATCCTGGGGGTCAATGAGCAGTTCTTC.

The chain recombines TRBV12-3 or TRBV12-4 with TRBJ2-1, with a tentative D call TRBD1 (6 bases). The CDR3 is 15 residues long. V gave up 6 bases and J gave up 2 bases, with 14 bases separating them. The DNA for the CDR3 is TGTGCCAGCAGCCCCGCAGGGGTCACCTACAATGAGCAGTTCTTC. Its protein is CASSPAGVTYNEQFF.

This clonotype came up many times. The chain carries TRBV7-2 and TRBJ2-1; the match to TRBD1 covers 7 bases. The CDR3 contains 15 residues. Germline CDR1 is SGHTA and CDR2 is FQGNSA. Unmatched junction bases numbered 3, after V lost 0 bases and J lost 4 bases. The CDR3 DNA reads TGTGCCAGCAGCTTAGCCGGGACAGCGTACAATGAGCAGTTCTTC. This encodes CASSLAGTAYNEQFF. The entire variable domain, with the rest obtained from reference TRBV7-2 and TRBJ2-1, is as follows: GAGVSQSPSNKVTEKGKDVELRCDPISGHTALYWYRQSLGQGLEFLIYFQGNSAPDKSGLPSDRFSAERTGGSVSTLTIQRTQQEDSAVYLCASSLAGTAYNEQFFGPGTRLTVL.

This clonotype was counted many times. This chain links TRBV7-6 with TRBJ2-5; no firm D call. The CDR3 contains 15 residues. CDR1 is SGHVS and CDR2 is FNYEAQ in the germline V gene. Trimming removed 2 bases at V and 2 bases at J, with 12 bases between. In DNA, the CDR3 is TGTGCCAGCAGCTTAACTATGGACGGACAAGAGACCCAGTACTTC. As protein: CASSLTMDGQETQYF.

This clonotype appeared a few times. The CDR3 sequence is CASSPDSADTQYF. The CDR3 region has the DNA TGTGCCAGCAGTCCGGACTCCGCAGATACGCAGTATTTT. The chain carries TRBV2 and TRBJ2-3; possible D gene TRBD2, 5 bases. Trimming took 5 bases from V and 4 from J, leaving 10 bases between them. CDR1 and CDR2 from the germline V gene are SNHLY and FYNNEI. CDR3 length equals 13 residues.

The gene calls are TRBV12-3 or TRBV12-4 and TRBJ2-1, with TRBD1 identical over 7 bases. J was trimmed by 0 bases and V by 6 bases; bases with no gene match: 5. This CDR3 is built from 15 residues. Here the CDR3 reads CASSSTGFSYNEQFF. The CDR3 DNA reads TGTGCCAGCAGCTCGACAGGGTTCTCCTACAATGAGCAGTTCTTC.

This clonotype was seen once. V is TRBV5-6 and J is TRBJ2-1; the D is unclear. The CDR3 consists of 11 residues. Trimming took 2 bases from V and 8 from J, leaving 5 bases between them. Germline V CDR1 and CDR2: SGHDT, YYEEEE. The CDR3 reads CASSFADEQFF. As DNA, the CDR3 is TGTGCCAGCAGCTTCGCCGATGAGCAGTTCTTC.

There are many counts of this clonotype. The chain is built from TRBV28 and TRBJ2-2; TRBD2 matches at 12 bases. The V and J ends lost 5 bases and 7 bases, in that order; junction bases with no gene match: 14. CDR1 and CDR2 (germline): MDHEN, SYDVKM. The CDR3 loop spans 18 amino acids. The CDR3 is CASSPPTSGGVHNGELFF. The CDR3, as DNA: TGTGCCAGCAGTCCCCCGACTAGCGGGGGAGTTCATAACGGGGAGCTGTTTTTT.

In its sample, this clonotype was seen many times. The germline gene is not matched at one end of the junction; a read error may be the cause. The CDR3 DNA is TGTGCTAGCAGCTTAGAGGCAGGGGCATTGACCGGGGAGCTGTTTTTT. This translates into CASSLEAGALTGELFF. The chain is built from TRBV7-7 and TRBJ2-2; tentatively, D is TRBD1 (6 bases). The CDR3 extends over 16 amino acids. Per the germline V gene, CDR1 is SSHAT and CDR2 is FNYEAQ (reference sequence). Drawing the rest from reference TRBV7-7 and TRBJ2-2, the complete variable domain is GAGVSQSPRYKVTKRGQDVTLRCDPISSHATLYWYQQALGQGPEFLTYFNYEAQPDKSGLPSDRFSAERPEGSISTLTIQRTEQRDSAMYRCASSLEAGALTGELFFGEGSRLTVL.

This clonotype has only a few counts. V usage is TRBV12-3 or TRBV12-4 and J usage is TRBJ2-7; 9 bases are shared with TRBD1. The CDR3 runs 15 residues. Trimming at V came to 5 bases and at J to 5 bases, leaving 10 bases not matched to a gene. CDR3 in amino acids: CASSPGTGSLDEQYF. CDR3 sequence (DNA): TGTGCCAGCAGTCCTGGGACAGGGAGTCTCGACGAGCAGTACTTC.